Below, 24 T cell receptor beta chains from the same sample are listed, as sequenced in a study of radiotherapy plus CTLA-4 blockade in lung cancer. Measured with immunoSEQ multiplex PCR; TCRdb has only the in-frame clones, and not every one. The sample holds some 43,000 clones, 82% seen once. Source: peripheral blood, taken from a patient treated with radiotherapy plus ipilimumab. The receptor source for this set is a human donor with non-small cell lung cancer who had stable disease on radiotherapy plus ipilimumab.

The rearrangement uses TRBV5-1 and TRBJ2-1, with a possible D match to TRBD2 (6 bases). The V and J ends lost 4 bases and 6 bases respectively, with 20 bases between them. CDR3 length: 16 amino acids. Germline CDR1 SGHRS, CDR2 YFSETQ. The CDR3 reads CASSRDFEEFSNEQFF. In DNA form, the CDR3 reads TGCGCCAGCAGCCGGGACTTTGAGGAGTTTAGCAATGAGCAGTTCTTC.

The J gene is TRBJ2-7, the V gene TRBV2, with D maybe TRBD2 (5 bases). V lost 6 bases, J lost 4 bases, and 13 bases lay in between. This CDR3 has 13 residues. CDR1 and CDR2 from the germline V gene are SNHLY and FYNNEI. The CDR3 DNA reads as TGTGCCAGCAGCCCGGGATACCCTTACGAGCAGTACTTC. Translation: CASSPGYPYEQYF.

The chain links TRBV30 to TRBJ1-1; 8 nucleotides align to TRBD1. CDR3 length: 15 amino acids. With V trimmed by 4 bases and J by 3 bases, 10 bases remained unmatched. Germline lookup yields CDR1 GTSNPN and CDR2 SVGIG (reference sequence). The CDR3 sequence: CAWTPLDRAYTEAFF. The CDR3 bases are TGTGCCTGGACCCCCCTGGACAGGGCTTACACTGAAGCTTTCTTT.

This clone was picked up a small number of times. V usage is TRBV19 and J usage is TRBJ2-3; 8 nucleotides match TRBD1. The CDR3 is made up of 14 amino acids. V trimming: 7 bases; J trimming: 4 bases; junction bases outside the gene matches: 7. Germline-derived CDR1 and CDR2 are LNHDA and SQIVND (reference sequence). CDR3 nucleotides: TGTGCCAGTACAGGGACAGGACGCCCAGATACGCAGTATTTT. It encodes CASTGTGRPDTQYF.

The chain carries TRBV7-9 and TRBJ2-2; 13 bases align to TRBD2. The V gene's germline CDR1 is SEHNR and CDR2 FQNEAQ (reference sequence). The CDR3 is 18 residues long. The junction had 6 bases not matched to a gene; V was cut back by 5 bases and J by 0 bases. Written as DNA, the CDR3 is TGTGCCAGCAGCCGACTAGCGGGAGGCCAAGCGAACACCGGGGAGCTGTTTTTT. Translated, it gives CASSRLAGGQANTGELFF.

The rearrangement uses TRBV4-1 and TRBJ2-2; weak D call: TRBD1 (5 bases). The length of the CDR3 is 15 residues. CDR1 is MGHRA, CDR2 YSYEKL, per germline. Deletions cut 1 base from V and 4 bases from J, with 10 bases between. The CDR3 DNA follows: TGCGCCAGCAGCCAAGGGAGCAGGGCCACCGGGGAGCTGTTTTTT. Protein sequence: CASSQGSRATGELFF.

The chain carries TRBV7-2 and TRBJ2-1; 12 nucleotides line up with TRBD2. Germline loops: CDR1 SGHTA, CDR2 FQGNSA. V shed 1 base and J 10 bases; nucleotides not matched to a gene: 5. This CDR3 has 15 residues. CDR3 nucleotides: TGTGCCAGCAGCTTAGGGACTAGCGGGGCGGGAGAGCAGTTCTTC. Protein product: CASSLGTSGAGEQFF.

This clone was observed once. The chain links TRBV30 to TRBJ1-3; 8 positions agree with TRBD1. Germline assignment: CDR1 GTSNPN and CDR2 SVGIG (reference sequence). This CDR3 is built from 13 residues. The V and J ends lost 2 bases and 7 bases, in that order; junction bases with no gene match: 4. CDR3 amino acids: CAWSPGGANTIYF. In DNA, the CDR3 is TGTGCCTGGAGTCCAGGGGGCGCGAACACCATATATTTT.

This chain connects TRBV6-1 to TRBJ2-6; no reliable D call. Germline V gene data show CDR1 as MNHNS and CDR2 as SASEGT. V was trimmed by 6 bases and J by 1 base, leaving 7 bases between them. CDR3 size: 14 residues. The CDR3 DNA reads TGTGCCAGCAGCGCTATTTCTGGGGCCAACGTCCTGACTTTC. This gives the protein CASSAISGANVLTF.

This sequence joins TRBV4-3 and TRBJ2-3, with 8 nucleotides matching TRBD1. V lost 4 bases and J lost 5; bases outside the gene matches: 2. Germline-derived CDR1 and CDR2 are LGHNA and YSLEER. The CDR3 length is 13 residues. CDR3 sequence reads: CASSLGQGDTQYF. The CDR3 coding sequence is TGCGCCAGCAGCCTTGGACAGGGAGATACGCAGTATTTT.

Here the CDR3 DNA reads TGTGCCAGCAGTGAAGGATGGACAGGGCGGCAGTACTTC. Translation: CASSEGWTGRQYF. The chain employs TRBV2 and TRBJ2-7; 8 bases are a match to TRBD1. The CDR3 contains 13 residues. J gave up 9 bases and V 1 base, and 5 bases lay outside the gene matches. Germline-derived CDR1 and CDR2 are SNHLY and FYNNEI.

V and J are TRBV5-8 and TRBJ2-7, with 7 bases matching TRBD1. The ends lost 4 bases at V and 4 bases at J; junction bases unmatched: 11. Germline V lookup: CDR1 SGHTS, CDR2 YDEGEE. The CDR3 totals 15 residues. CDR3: CASSPDEGAKYEQYF. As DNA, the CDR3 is TGTGCCAGCAGCCCGGATGAGGGGGCTAAGTACGAGCAGTACTTC. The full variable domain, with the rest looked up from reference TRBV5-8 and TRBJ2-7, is EAGVTQSPTHLIKTRGQQATLRCSPISGHTSVYWYQQALGLGLQFLLWYDEGEERNRGNFPPRFSGRQFPNYSSELNVNALELEDSALYLCASSPDEGAKYEQYFGPGTRLTVT.

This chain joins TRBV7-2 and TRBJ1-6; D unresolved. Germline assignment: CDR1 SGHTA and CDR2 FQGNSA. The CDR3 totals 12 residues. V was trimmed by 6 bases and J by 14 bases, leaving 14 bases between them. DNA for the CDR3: TGTGCCAGCAGGGGCCCGGTCGGGGCCCTCCACTTT. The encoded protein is CASRGPVGALHF.

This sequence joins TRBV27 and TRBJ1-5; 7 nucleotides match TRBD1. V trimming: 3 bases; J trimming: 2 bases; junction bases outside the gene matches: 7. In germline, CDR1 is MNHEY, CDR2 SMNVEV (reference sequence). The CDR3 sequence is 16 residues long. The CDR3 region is CASSLTGTERNQPQHF. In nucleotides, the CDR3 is TGTGCCAGCAGTTTGACTGGGACAGAGCGCAATCAGCCCCAGCATTTT.

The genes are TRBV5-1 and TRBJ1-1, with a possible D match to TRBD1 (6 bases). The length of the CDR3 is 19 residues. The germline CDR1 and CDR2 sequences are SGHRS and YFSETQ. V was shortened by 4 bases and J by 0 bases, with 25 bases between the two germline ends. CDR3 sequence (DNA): TGCGCCAGCAGCAGGGGCCGGGGACGCAGGGACACCATGAACACTGAAGCTTTCTTT. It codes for CASSRGRGRRDTMNTEAFF.

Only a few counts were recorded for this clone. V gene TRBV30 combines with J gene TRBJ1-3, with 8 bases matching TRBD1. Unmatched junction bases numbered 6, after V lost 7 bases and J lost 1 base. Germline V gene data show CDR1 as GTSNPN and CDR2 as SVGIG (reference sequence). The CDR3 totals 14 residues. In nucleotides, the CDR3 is TGTGCCTCGACCCGACAGGGGTCTGGAAACACCATATATTTT. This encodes CASTRQGSGNTIYF. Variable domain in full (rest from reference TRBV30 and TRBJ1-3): SQTIHQWPATLVQPVGSPLSLECTVEGTSNPNLYWYRQAAGRGLQLLFYSVGIGQISSEVPQNLSASRPQDRQFILSSKKLLLSDSGFYLCASTRQGSGNTIYFGEGSWLTVV.

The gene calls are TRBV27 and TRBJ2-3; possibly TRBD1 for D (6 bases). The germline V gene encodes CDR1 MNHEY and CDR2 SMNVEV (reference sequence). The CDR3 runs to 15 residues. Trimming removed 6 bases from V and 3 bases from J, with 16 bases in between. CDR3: CASSRTARGTDTQYF. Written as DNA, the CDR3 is TGTGCCAGCAGCCGGACAGCGAGGGGGACAGATACGCAGTATTTT.

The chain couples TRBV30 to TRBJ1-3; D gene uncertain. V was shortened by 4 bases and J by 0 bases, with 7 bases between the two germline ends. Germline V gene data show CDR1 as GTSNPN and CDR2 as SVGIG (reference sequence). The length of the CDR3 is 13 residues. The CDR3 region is CAWTIGSGNTIYF. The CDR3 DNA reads TGTGCCTGGACTATTGGCTCTGGAAACACCATATATTTT.

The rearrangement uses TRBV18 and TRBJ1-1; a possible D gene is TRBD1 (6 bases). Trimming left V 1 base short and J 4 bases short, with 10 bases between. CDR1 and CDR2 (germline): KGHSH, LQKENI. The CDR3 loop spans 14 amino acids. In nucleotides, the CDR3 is TGTGCCAGCTCACCACAGGGGGTAGGCACTGAAGCTTTCTTT. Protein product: CASSPQGVGTEAFF.

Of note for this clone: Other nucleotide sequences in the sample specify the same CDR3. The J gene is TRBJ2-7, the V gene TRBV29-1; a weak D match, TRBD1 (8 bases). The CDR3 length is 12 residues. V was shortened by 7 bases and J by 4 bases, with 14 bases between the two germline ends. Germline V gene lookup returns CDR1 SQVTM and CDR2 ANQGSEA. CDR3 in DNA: TGCAGCGGAACAGGGGGGGGGTACGAGCAGTACTTC. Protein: CSGTGGGYEQYF.

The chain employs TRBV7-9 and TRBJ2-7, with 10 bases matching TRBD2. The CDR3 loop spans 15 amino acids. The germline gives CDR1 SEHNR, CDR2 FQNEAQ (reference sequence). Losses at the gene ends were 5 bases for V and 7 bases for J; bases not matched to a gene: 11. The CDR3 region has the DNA TGTGCCAGCAGCCCAGCGGGGGGGACGAATTTTGAGCAGTACTTC. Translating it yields CASSPAGGTNFEQYF.

The CDR3 DNA is TGTGCCAGCAGCCACAGGGGACACGAGCAGTACTTC. This codes for CASSHRGHEQYF. The chain employs TRBV11-1 and TRBJ2-7; 7 positions match TRBD1. The trim removed 5 bases at V and 5 bases at J, leaving 3 bases unmatched. Germline CDR1 and CDR2: SGHAT and FQDESV (reference sequence). The CDR3 runs 12 residues.

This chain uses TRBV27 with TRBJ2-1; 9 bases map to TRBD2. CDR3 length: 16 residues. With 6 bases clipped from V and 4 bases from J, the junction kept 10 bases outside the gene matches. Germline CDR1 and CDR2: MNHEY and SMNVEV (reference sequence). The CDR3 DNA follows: TGTGCCAGCAGCTCACGGACTAGCGACCAATACAATGAGCAGTTCTTC. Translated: CASSSRTSDQYNEQFF.

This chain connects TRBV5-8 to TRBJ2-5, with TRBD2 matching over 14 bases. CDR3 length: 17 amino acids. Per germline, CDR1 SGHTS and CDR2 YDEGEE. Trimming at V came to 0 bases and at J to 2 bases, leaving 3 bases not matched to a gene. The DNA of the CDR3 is TGTGCCAGCAGCTTGGGGACTAGCGGGAGGCCACAAGAGACCCAGTACTTC. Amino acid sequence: CASSLGTSGRPQETQYF. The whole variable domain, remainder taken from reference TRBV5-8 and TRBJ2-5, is EAGVTQSPTHLIKTRGQQATLRCSPISGHTSVYWYQQALGLGLQFLLWYDEGEERNRGNFPPRFSGRQFPNYSSELNVNALELEDSALYLCASSLGTSGRPQETQYFGPGTRLLVL.